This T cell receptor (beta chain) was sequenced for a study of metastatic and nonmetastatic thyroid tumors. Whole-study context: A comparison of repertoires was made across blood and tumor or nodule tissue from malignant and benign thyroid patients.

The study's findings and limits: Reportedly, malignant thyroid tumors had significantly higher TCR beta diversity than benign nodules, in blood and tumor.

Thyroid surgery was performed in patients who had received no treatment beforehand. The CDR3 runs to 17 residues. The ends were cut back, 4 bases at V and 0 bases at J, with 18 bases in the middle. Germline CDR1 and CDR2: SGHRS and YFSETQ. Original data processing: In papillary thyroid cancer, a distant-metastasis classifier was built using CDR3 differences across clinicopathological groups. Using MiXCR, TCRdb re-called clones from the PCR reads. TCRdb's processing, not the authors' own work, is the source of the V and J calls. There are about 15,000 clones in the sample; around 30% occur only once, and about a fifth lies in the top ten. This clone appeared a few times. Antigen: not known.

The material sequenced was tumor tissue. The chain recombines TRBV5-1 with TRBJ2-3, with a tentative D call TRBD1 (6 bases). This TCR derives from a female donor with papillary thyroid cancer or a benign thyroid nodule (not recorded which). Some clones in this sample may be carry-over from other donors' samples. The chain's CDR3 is CASSRGTGTSSTDTQYF. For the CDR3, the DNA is TGCGCCAGCAGCAGGGGTACCGGGACATCTAGCACAGATACGCAGTATTTT.